This TCR beta chain was sequenced during a study of T cell changes during pregnancy in multiple sclerosis. CDR3 length equals 14 residues. Germline CDR1 reads LGHNT; CDR2 reads FRNRAP. Trimming cost V 6 bases and J 3 bases, with 12 bases left between them. The table came from immunoSEQ multiplex PCR; TCRdb's copy has only in-frame clones and leaves some out. The sample lists tens of thousands of clones; 91% were seen once. The gene calls are TRBV12-5 and TRBJ2-1, with D possibly being TRBD2 (6 bases). This receptor was obtained from a female donor in good health, enrolled as a control in a pregnancy study. The sample here was CD4+ T cells from peripheral blood mononuclear cells, taken in the second trimester of pregnancy. The CDR3 sequence is CASGSGLGYNEQFF. In nucleotides, the CDR3 is TGTGCTAGTGGGTCGGGACTCGGCTACAATGAGCAGTTCTTC.